The present T cell receptor beta chain was sequenced within a study of radiation and T cells in renal cell carcinoma. Per the germline V gene, CDR1 is LNHDA and CDR2 is SQIVND (reference sequence). V lost 6 bases to trimming and J lost 4 bases, with 18 bases between them. This CDR3 comprises 15 residues. Time point: baseline pretreatment blood. Treatment noted: 15 Gy SBRT to primary tumor, nephrectomy 4 weeks later. Blood was sampled at baseline, 2 weeks and 4 weeks after SBRT. Concerning this clone: Its antigen is currently unknown.

Whole-study results and caveats: Top tumor clonotypes rose in blood 2 weeks post-radiation, then contracted. Baseline intratumoral clonotype presence is unknown without pretreatment biopsies.

Here immunoSEQ multiplex PCR was the method, and the copy in TCRdb shows in-frame clones only, minus some. The table records around 64,000 clones, roughly three quarters of them present only once. V gene TRBV19 combines with J gene TRBJ1-1; D is uncertain. This sequence originates from a man aged 55 to 70 with renal cell carcinoma. The specimen was blood, collected from a patient whose treatment included radiotherapy and nephrectomy. CDR3: CASRDSPQDRTEAFF. The DNA of the CDR3 is TGTGCCAGTAGGGATAGCCCGCAGGACCGCACTGAAGCTTTCTTT.